What follows describes a single T cell receptor beta chain. Its antigen is as yet unknown. The sample belongs to a study of T cell therapy after organ transplantation. Therapy product cells were restimulated with a CMV peptide pool for three to four hours, then IFN-gamma-secreting cells were captured. Libraries were prepared by immunoSEQ multiplex PCR; TCRdb keeps only in-frame clonotypes and omits some of them. The data show several hundred clones, about 66% seen once. The CDR3 extends over 15 amino acids. Unmatched junction bases numbered 4, after V lost 1 base and J lost 4 bases. Germline CDR1 and CDR2: SEHNR and FQNEAQ (reference sequence).

The receptor was isolated from a human patient who had received a solid organ transplant and had CMV disease. Certain T cells may be donor cells from the graft. Sample: cultured CD8+ T cells. The V call is TRBV7-9, the J call TRBJ2-7, with TRBD1 matching over 10 bases. CDR3 DNA: TGTGCCAGCAGCTTAGGACAGGGGGCGCGTTACGAGCAGTACTTC. The encoded protein is CASSLGQGARYEQYF.